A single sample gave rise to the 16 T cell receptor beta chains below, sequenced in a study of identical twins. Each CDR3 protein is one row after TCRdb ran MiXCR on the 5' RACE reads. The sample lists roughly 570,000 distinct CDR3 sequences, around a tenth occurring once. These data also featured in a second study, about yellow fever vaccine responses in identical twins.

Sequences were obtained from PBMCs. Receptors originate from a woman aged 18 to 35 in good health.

CDR3 DNA sequence: TGCAGTGCTAGAGATCTAGGGGGGGTTGGAGTGGAAGCTTTCTTT. It yields the protein CSARDLGGVGVEAFF. The chain carries TRBV20-1 and TRBJ1-1; D possibly corresponds to TRBD1 (6 bases). This CDR3 is built from 15 residues. Trimming took 0 bases from V and 8 from J, leaving 19 bases between them. The germline CDR1 and CDR2 sequences are DFQATT and SNEGSKA (reference sequence).

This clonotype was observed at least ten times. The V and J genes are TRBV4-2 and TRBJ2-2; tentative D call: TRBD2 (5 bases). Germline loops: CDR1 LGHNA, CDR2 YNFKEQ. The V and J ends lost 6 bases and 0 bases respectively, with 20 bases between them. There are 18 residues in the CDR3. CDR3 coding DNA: TGTGCCAGCAGTCGCCGAATGGACTCCTTCGCGAACACCGGGGAGCTGTTTTTT. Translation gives CASSRRMDSFANTGELFF.

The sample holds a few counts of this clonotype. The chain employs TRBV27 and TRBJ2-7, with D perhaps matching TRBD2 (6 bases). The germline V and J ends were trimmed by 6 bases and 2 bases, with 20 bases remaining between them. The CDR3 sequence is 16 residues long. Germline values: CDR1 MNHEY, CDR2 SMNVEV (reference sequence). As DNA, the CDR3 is TGTGCCAGCAGCCCCGACGGGCGCGGAGGGACCTACGAGCAGTACTTC. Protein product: CASSPDGRGGTYEQYF.

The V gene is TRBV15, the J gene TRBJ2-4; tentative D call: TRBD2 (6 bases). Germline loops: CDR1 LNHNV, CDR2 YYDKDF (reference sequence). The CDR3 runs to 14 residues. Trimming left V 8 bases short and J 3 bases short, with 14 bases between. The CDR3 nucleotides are TGTGCCACCTCAGACTTGGGGGGCAAAAACATTCAGTACTTC. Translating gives CATSDLGGKNIQYF.

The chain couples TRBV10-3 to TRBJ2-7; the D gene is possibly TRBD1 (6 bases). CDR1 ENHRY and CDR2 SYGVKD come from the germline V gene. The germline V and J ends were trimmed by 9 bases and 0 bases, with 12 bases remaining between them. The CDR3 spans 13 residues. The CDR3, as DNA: TGTGCCATAACGACAGGTAGCTCCTACGAGCAGTACTTC. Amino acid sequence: CAITTGSSYEQYF.

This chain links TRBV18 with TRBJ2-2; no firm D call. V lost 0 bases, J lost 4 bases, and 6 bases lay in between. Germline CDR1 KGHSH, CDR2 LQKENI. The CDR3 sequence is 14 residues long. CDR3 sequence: CASSPPTRTGELFF. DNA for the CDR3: TGTGCCAGCTCACCACCGACCCGCACCGGGGAGCTGTTTTTT.

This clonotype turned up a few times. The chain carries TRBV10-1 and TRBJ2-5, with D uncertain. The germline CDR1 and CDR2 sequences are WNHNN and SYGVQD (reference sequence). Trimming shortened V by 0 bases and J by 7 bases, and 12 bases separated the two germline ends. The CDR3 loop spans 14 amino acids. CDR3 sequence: CASSESGFAGTQYF. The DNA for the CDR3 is TGCGCCAGCAGTGAGTCAGGATTTGCAGGGACCCAGTACTTC.

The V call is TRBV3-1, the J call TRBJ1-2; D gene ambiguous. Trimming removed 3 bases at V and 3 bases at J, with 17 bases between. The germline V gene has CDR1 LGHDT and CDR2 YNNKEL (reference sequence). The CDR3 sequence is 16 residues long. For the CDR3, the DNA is TGTGCCAGCAGCCACCCCGGCAGCCCCCGAGACTATGGCTACACCTTC. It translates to CASSHPGSPRDYGYTF.

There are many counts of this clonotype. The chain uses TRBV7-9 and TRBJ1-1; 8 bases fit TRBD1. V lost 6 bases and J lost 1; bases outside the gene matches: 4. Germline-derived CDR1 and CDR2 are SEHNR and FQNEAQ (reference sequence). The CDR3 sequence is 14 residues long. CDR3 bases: TGTGCCAGCAGTGGACAGGGATGGAACACTGAAGCTTTCTTT. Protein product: CASSGQGWNTEAFF. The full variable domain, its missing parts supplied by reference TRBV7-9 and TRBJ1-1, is DTGVSQNPRHKITKRGQNVTFRCDPISEHNRLYWYRQTLGQGPEFLTYFQNEAQLEKSRLLSDRFSAERPKGSFSTLEIQRTEQGDSAMYLCASSGQGWNTEAFFGQGTRLTVV.

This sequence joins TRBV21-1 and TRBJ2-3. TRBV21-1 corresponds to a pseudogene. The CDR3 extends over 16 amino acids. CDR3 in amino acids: CASTGDSSLSTDTQYF. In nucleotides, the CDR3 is TGTGCCAGTACCGGAGATTCCTCACTTAGCACAGATACGCAGTATTTT.

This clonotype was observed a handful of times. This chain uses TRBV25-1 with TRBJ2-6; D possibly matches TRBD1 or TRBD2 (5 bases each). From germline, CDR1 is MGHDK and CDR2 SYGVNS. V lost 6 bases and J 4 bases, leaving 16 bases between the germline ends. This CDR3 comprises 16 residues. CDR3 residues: CASRGDVLRGANVLTF. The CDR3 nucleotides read TGTGCCAGCAGGGGGGACGTCCTGAGGGGGGCCAACGTCCTGACTTTC.

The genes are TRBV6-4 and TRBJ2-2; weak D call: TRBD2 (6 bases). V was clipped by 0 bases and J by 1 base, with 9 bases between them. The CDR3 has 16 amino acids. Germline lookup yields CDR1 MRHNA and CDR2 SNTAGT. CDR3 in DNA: TGTGCCAGCAGTGACTCGAGGCGGGAGAACACCGGGGAGCTGTTTTTT. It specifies CASSDSRRENTGELFF.

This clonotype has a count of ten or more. The CDR3 DNA reads as TGTGCCAGCAGTGCCGGACAGGGAGGGCCAAGAGCTTTCTTT. Translating it yields CASSAGQGGPRAFF. This sequence joins TRBV6-1 and TRBJ1-1, with TRBD1 matching 8 bases. The CDR3 runs 14 residues. The ends lost 4 bases at V and 10 bases at J; junction bases unmatched: 11. CDR1 is MNHNS and CDR2 is SASEGT in the germline V gene.

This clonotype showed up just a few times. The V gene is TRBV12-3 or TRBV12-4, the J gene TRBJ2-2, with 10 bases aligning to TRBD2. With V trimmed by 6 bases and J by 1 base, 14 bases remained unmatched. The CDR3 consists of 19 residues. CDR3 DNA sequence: TGTGCCAGCAGGACTCTGAGGCTAGCGGGAGTGGTGAACACCGGGGAGCTGTTTTTT. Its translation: CASRTLRLAGVVNTGELFF.

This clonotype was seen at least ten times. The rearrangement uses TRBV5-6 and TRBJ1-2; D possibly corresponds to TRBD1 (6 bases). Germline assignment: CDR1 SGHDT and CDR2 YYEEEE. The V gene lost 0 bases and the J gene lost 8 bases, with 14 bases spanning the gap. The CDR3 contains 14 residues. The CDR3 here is CASSLAGAVRGYTF. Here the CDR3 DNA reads TGTGCCAGCAGCTTGGCAGGGGCAGTGCGCGGCTACACCTTC.

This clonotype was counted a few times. The CDR3 loop is CSANRLAGTFYEQYF. The CDR3 bases are TGCAGTGCTAACCGACTAGCGGGGACTTTCTACGAGCAGTACTTC. V gene TRBV20-1 combines with J gene TRBJ2-7; 11 positions agree with TRBD2. J was trimmed by 3 bases and V by 4 bases; bases with no gene match: 8. Per germline, CDR1 DFQATT and CDR2 SNEGSKA (reference sequence). This CDR3 comprises 15 residues.